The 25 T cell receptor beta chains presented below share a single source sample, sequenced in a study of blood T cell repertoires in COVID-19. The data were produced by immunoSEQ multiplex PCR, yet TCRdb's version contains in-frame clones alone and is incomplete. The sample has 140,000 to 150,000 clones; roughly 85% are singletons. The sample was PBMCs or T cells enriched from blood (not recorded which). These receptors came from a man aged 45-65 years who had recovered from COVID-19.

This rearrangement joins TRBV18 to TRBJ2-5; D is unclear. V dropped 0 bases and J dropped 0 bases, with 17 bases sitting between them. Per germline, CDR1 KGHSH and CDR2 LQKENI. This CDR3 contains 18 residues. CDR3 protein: CASSPPGLQATYQETQYF. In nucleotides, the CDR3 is TGTGCCAGCTCACCACCGGGTTTGCAGGCTACGTACCAAGAGACCCAGTACTTC.

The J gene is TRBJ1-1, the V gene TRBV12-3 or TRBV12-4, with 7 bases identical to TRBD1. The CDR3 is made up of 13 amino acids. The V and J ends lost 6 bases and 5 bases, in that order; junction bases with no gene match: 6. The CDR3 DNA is TGTGCCAGCAGGGCTCTCAGGGGGACTGAAGCTTTCTTT. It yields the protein CASRALRGTEAFF.

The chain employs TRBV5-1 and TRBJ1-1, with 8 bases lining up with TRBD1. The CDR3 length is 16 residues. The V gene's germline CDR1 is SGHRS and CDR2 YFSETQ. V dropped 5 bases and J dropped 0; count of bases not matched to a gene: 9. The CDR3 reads CASSQGASIVNTEAFF. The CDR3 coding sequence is TGCGCCAGCAGTCAGGGGGCTTCAATCGTGAACACTGAAGCTTTCTTT.

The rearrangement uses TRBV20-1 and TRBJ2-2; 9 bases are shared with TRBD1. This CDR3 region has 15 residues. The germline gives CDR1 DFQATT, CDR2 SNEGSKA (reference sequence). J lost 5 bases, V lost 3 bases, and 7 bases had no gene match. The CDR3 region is CSASKQGAGTGELFF. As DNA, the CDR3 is TGCAGTGCTAGTAAACAGGGGGCGGGTACCGGGGAGCTGTTTTTT.

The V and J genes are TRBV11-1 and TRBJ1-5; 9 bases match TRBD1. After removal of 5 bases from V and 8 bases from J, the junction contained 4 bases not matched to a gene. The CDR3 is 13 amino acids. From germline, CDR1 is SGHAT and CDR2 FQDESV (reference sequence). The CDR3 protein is CASSIRTGEPQHF. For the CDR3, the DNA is TGTGCCAGCAGCATCCGGACAGGGGAGCCCCAGCATTTT.

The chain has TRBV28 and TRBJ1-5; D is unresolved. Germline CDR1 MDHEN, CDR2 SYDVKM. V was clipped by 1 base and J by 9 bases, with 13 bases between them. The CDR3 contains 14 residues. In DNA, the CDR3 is TGTGCCAGCAGTTTATTGAAGGGAGAACCGCCCCAGCATTTT. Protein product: CASSLLKGEPPQHF.

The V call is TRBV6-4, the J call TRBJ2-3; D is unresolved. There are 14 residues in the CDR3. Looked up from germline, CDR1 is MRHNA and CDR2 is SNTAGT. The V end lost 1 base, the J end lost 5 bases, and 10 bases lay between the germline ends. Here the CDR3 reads CASSDLGAGDTQYF. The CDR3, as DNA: TGTGCCAGCAGTGACTTAGGAGCCGGAGATACGCAGTATTTT.

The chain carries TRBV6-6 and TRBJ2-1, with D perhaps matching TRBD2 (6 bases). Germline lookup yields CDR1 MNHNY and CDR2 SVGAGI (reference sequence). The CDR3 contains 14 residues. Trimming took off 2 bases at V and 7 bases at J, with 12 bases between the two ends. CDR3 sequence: CASSYTSPGNEQFF. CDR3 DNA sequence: TGTGCCAGCAGTTACACTAGCCCGGGGAATGAGCAGTTCTTC.

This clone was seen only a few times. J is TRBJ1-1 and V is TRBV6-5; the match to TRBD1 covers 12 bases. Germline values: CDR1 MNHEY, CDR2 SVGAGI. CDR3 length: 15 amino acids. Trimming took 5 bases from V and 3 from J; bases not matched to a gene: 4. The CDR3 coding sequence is TGTGCCAGCAGTCGGGGGGACAGGGGGCACACTGAAGCTTTCTTT. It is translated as CASSRGDRGHTEAFF.

The CDR3 DNA reads TGTGCCAGTAGTTCGAGAGGGCTAGCGAGTGGCGGGGAGCTGTTTTTT. Protein product: CASSSRGLASGGELFF. The genes are TRBV19 and TRBJ2-2, with D perhaps matching TRBD2 (6 bases). Per germline, CDR1 LNHDA and CDR2 SQIVND (reference sequence). The CDR3 consists of 16 residues. Trimming removed 5 bases from V and 7 bases from J, with 20 bases in between.

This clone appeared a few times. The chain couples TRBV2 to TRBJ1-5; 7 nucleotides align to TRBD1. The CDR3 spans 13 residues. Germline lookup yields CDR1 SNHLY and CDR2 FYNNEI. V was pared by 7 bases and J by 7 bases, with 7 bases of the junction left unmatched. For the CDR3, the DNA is TGTGCCAGCACCCCCAGGGGGAAGCAGCCCCAGCATTTT. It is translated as CASTPRGKQPQHF.

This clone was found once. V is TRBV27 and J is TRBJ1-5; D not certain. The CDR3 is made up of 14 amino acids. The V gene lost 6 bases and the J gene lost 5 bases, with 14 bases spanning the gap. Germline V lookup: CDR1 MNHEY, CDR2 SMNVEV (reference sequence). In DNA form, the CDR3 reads TGTGCCAGCAGAACCCATTATATAGATCAGCCCCAGCATTTT. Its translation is CASRTHYIDQPQHF.

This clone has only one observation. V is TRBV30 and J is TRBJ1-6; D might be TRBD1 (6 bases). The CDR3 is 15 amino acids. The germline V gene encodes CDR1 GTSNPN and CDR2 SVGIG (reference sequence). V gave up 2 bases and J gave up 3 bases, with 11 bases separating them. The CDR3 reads CAWSTGSHYNSPLHF. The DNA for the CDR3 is TGTGCCTGGAGTACAGGGTCCCACTATAATTCACCCCTCCACTTT.

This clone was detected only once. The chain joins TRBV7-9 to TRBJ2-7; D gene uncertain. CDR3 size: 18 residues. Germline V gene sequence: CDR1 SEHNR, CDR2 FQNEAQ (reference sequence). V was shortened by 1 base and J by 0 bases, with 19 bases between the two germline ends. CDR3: CASSLGIWLEHSSYEQYF. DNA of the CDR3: TGTGCCAGCAGCTTAGGAATCTGGCTCGAGCACAGCTCCTACGAGCAGTACTTC. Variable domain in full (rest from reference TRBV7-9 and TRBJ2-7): DTGVSQNPRHKITKRGQNVTFRCDPISEHNRLYWYRQTLGQGPEFLTYFQNEAQLEKSRLLSDRFSAERPKGSFSTLEIQRTEQGDSAMYLCASSLGIWLEHSSYEQYFGPGTRLTVT.

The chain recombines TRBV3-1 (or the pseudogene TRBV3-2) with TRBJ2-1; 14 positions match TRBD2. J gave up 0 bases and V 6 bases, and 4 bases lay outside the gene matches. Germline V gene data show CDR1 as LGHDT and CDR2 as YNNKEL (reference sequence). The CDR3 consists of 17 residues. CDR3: CASSTGTSGSSYNEQFF. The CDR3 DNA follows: TGTGCCAGCAGTACCGGGACTAGCGGGAGCTCCTACAATGAGCAGTTCTTC.

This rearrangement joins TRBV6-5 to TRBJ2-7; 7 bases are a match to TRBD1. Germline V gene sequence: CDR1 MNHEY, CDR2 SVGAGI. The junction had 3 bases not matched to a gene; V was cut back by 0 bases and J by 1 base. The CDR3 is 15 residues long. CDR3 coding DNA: TGTGCCAGCAGTTACTCGGGGGACAGTTCCTACGAGCAGTACGTC. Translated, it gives CASSYSGDSSYEQYV.

The CDR3 loop is CASSQDSPGLAGYNEQFF. For the CDR3, the DNA is TGCGCCAGCAGCCAAGATTCCCCGGGACTAGCGGGTTACAATGAGCAGTTCTTC. The chain carries TRBV4-3 and TRBJ2-1; 12 bases align to TRBD2. The CDR3 is made up of 18 amino acids. CDR1 is LGHNA and CDR2 is YSLEER in the germline V gene. V was pared by 0 bases and J by 4 bases, with 7 bases of the junction left unmatched.

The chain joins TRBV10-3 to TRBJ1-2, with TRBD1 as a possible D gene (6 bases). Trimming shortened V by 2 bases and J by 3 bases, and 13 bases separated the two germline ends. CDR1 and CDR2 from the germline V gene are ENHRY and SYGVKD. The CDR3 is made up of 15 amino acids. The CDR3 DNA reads TGTGCCATCAGTGAGAACAGGGCAGTCGACTATGGCTACACCTTC. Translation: CAISENRAVDYGYTF.

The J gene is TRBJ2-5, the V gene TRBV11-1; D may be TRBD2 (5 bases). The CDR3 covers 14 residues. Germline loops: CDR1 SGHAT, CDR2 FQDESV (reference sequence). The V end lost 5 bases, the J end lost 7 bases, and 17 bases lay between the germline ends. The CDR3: CASSPRAGDGTQYF. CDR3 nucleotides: TGTGCCAGCAGCCCCCGGGCGGGTGATGGGACCCAGTACTTC.

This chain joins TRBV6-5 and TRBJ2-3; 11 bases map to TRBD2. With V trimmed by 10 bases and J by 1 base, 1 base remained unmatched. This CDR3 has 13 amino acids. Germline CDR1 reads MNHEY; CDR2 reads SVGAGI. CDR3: CATTSGGTDTQYF. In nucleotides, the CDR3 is TGTGCCACGACTAGCGGGGGCACAGATACGCAGTATTTT.

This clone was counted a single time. The DNA of the CDR3 is TGTGCCAGCAGCCAGAACAGGGGGAATGGCTACACCTTC. Its translation is CASSQNRGNGYTF. This sequence joins TRBV14 and TRBJ1-2, with TRBD1 identical over 8 bases. The CDR3 is made up of 13 amino acids. Germline values: CDR1 SGHDN, CDR2 FVKESK. The J segment lost 6 bases and the V segment lost 3 bases, leaving 3 bases of the junction unmatched.

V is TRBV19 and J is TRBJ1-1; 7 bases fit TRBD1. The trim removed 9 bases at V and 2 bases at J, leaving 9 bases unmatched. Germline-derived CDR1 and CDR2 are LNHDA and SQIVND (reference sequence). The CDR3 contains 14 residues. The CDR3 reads CASVPGQPNTEAFF. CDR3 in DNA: TGTGCCAGCGTACCGGGACAGCCAAACACTGAAGCTTTCTTT.

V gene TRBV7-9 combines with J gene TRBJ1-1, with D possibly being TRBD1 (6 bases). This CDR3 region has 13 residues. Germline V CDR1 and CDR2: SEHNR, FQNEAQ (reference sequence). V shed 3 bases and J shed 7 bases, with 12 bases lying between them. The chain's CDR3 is CASSFVTGIEAFF. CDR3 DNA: TGTGCCAGCAGCTTCGTAACAGGGATTGAAGCTTTCTTT.

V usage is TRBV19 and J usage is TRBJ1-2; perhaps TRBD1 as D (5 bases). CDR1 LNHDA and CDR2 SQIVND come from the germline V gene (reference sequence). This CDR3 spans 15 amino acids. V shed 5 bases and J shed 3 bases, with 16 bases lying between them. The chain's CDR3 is CASSFPSRADYGYTF. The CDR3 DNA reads TGTGCCAGTAGTTTCCCCTCCAGGGCGGACTATGGCTACACCTTC.

The CDR3 reads CASSQDFLSSGTPGYF. The DNA for the CDR3 is TGCGCCAGCAGCCAAGATTTCCTGTCGAGTGGGACACCGGGGTACTTC. The chain links TRBV4-1 to TRBJ2-5, with TRBD1 as a possible D gene (6 bases). The V and J ends lost 0 bases and 13 bases respectively, with 24 bases between them. Germline values: CDR1 MGHRA, CDR2 YSYEKL. The CDR3 extends over 16 amino acids.